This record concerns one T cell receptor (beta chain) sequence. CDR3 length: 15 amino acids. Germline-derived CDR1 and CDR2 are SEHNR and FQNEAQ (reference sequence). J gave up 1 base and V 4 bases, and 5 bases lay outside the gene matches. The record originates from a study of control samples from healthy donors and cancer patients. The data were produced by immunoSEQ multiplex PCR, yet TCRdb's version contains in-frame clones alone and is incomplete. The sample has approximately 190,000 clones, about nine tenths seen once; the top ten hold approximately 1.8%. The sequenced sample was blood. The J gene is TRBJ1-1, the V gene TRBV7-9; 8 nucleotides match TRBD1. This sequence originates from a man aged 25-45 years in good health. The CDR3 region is CASSSKQGENTEAFF. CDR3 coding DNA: TGTGCCAGCAGCTCCAAACAGGGGGAGAACACTGAAGCTTTCTTT.